This is a list of T cell receptor beta chains from one sample in a study of cytomegalovirus exposure and HLA in healthy donors. Profiling relied on immunoSEQ multiplex PCR, and the TCRdb table lists in-frame clones only, not all of them. The sample yields about 110,000 clones, of which the top ten take up approximately 6.8%. The sample consisted of PBMCs. The receptors derive from a man between 40 and 49 years old in good health and CMV-seropositive. Both conserved end residues are part of each CDR3. Each record gives: J gene, V gene, D gene, CDR3 protein, CDR3 DNA. The D gene is left open where the match is weak.

J gene: TRBJ2-3; V gene: TRBV11-3; D gene: .; CDR3 protein: CASSLVGGTDTQYF; CDR3 DNA: TGTGCCAGCAGCTTAGTAGGAGGGACAGATACGCAGTATTTT
J gene: TRBJ2-7; V gene: TRBV7-2; D gene: TRBD2; CDR3 protein: CASSFALLAGTYEQYF; CDR3 DNA: TGTGCCAGCAGCTTCGCCTTACTAGCGGGAACCTACGAGCAGTACTTC
J gene: TRBJ1-3; V gene: TRBV27; D gene: .; CDR3 protein: CASSLQGGNTIYF; CDR3 DNA: TGTGCCAGCAGTTTGCAGGGAGGAAACACCATATATTTT
J gene: TRBJ2-7; V gene: TRBV19; D gene: TRBD1; CDR3 protein: CASSVGQGYEQYF; CDR3 DNA: TGTGCCAGTAGTGTGGGACAGGGCTACGAGCAGTACTTC
J gene: TRBJ2-7; V gene: TRBV6-6; D gene: TRBD2; CDR3 protein: CASSYWRTSNYEQYF; CDR3 DNA: TGTGCCAGCAGTTACTGGAGGACTAGTAACTACGAGCAGTACTTC
J gene: TRBJ2-7; V gene: TRBV5-4; D gene: .; CDR3 protein: CASSLGASGLYEQYF; CDR3 DNA: TGTGCCAGCAGCTTGGGAGCCTCGGGACTCTACGAGCAGTACTTC
J gene: TRBJ1-1; V gene: TRBV7-2; D gene: TRBD1; CDR3 protein: CASSFRQGTMNTEAFF; CDR3 DNA: TGTGCCAGCAGCTTTAGACAGGGGACCATGAACACTGAAGCTTTCTTT
J gene: TRBJ2-1; V gene: TRBV7-2; D gene: TRBD2; CDR3 protein: CASSTRGGRGGATEQFF; CDR3 DNA: TGTGCCAGCAGCACTAGAGGAGGGAGGGGAGGGGCAACTGAGCAGTTCTTC
J gene: TRBJ2-7; V gene: TRBV27; D gene: TRBD2; CDR3 protein: CASSWTSGRYEQYF; CDR3 DNA: TGTGCCAGCAGCTGGACTAGCGGGAGGTACGAGCAGTACTTC
J gene: TRBJ2-1; V gene: TRBV6-5; D gene: TRBD1; CDR3 protein: CASGQGNNEQFF; CDR3 DNA: TGTGCCAGCGGACAGGGGAACAATGAGCAGTTCTTC
J gene: TRBJ2-7; V gene: TRBV28; D gene: TRBD1; CDR3 protein: CASSSSDRVNSEQYF; CDR3 DNA: TGTGCCAGCAGTTCGAGTGACAGGGTGAACTCCGAGCAGTACTTC